This entry lists 11 T cell receptor beta chains sequenced from one sample in a study of OX40 agonist ivuxolimab in advanced cancers. The assay was immunoSEQ multiplex PCR, and TCRdb's table has in-frame clones only and misses some. The sample holds more than 45,000 clones, roughly four fifths seen once. Sequenced here: CD4+ or CD8+ T cells sorted from blood, sampled in a trial of the OX40 agonist ivuxolimab. These TCRs come from an adult with an advanced solid tumor such as melanoma, head and neck, liver or kidney cancer.

J is TRBJ1-1 and V is TRBV6-5, with unresolved D. CDR1 and CDR2 from the germline V gene are MNHEY and SVGAGI. The CDR3 loop spans 15 amino acids. Trimming took 4 bases from V and 5 from J, leaving 17 bases between them. The CDR3 DNA sequence: TGTGCCAGCAGTTCGATTAGGGTGGGAAGTACTGAAGCTTTCTTT. Protein sequence: CASSSIRVGSTEAFF.

The chain carries TRBV6-5 and TRBJ2-2; 8 bases line up with TRBD2. Trimming cost V 6 bases and J 4 bases; bases outside gene matches: 4. The CDR3 is made up of 14 amino acids. Germline CDR1 reads MNHEY; CDR2 reads SVGAGI. The CDR3 DNA follows: TGTGCCAGCAGGCGAGCGGGAGCCACCGGGGAGCTGTTTTTT. Translation gives CASRRAGATGELFF.

The chain recombines TRBV2 with TRBJ2-5; 7 bases fit TRBD1. The CDR3 loop spans 14 amino acids. Germline assignment: CDR1 SNHLY and CDR2 FYNNEI. The V segment lost 7 bases and the J segment 1 base; nucleotides outside the gene matches: 6. CDR3 coding DNA: TGTGCCAGCACTACTCGACAGGGCCAAGAGACCCAGTACTTC. Encoded protein: CASTTRQGQETQYF.

This clone appeared a few times. The gene calls are TRBV18 and TRBJ2-7; D is possibly TRBD2 (5 bases). The length of the CDR3 is 15 residues. The germline V gene encodes CDR1 KGHSH and CDR2 LQKENI. The germline V and J ends were trimmed by 0 bases and 6 bases, with 15 bases remaining between them. CDR3 nucleotide sequence: TGTGCCAGCTCACCACCGAACGGGAAAGAGGGCGAGCAGTACTTC. Translated, it gives CASSPPNGKEGEQYF.

This clone has just one count. The J gene is TRBJ2-7, the V gene TRBV12-5; D unresolved. Trimming left V 0 bases short and J 4 bases short, with 13 bases between. The CDR3 runs to 15 residues. The V gene's germline CDR1 is LGHNT and CDR2 FRNRAP. The CDR3 loop is CASGLVPQTIYEQYF. The CDR3 bases are TGTGCTAGTGGTTTGGTACCCCAGACCATATACGAGCAGTACTTC.

V and J are TRBV6-6 and TRBJ1-1; D unclear. The V end was cut by 5 bases, the J end by 8 bases, with 0 bases between. The length of the CDR3 is 8 residues. Germline V CDR1 and CDR2: MNHNY, SVGAGI (reference sequence). The chain's CDR3 is CASSEAFF. The CDR3 DNA sequence: TGTGCCAGCAGTGAAGCTTTCTTT.

This chain joins TRBV7-6 and TRBJ1-6; 10 bases are a match to TRBD1. The V and J ends lost 1 base and 7 bases, in that order; junction bases with no gene match: 4. The CDR3 covers 16 residues. Germline V gene lookup returns CDR1 SGHVS and CDR2 FNYEAQ. The CDR3 sequence is CASSLVPGQGNSPLHF. The CDR3 DNA sequence: TGTGCCAGCAGCTTAGTGCCGGGACAGGGGAATTCACCCCTCCACTTT.

The chain recombines TRBV10-1 with TRBJ2-5; no definite D call. Germline values: CDR1 WNHNN, CDR2 SYGVQD (reference sequence). The ends were cut back, 0 bases at V and 0 bases at J, with 11 bases in the middle. This CDR3 region has 16 residues. The CDR3 spells CASSESTLIYQETQYF. The CDR3 DNA sequence: TGCGCCAGCAGTGAGTCGACACTGATATACCAAGAGACCCAGTACTTC.

For this clone: The sample carries other DNA sequences with the same CDR3. This sequence joins TRBV11-1 and TRBJ2-5, with TRBD2 matching over 9 bases. Germline values: CDR1 SGHAT, CDR2 FQDESV (reference sequence). The junction had 10 bases not matched to a gene; V was cut back by 6 bases and J by 5 bases. The CDR3 length is 15 residues. CDR3 nucleotides: TGTGCCAGCAGTGAGAGAGGGGCGGGGGGGGAGACCCAGTACTTC. This encodes CASSERGAGGETQYF.

In the case of this clone: The sample carries other DNA sequences with the same CDR3. The V gene is TRBV6-5, the J gene TRBJ2-4; D is perhaps TRBD1 or TRBD2 (5 bases each). The CDR3 length is 15 residues. V was clipped by 6 bases and J by 0 bases, with 12 bases between them. CDR1 is MNHEY, CDR2 SVGAGI, per germline. The CDR3 nucleotides read TGTGCCAGCAGCGGAACCGGGACAGCCAAAAACATTCAGTACTTC. This encodes CASSGTGTAKNIQYF.

This clone was observed once. The rearrangement joins TRBV2 to TRBJ2-3, with 9 bases identical to TRBD1. With V trimmed by 7 bases and J by 2 bases, 7 bases remained unmatched. The CDR3 spans 15 residues. Germline V gene lookup returns CDR1 SNHLY and CDR2 FYNNEI. The CDR3 DNA follows: TGTGCCAGCATCCAGGGACAGGGCCTCACAGATACGCAGTATTTT. Its translation: CASIQGQGLTDTQYF.